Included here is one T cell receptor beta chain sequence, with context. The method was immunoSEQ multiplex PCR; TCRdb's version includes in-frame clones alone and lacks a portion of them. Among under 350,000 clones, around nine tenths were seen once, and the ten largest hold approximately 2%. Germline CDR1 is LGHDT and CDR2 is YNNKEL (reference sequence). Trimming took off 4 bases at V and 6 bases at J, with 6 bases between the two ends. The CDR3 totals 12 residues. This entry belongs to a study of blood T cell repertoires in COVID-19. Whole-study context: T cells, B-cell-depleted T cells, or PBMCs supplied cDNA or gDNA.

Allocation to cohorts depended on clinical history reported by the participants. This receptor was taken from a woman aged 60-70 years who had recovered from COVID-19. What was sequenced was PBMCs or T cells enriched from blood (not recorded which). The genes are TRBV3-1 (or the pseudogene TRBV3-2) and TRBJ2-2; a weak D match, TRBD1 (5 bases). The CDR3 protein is CASSLGPGELFF. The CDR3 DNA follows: TGTGCCAGCAGCCTGGGGCCCGGGGAGCTGTTTTTT.